Sequencing of this T cell receptor beta chain was carried out in a study of technical replicates of blood from a handful of donors. CDR3 size: 16 residues. Trimming at V came to 0 bases and at J to 5 bases, leaving 7 bases not matched to a gene. Germline V gene data show CDR1 as SGHRS and CDR2 as YFSETQ. TCRdb keeps only in-frame clones here, not all; method: immunoSEQ multiplex PCR. The sample includes roughly 70,000 clones, approximately 94% of them seen just once. The TCR comes from a human donor in good health. This rearrangement joins TRBV5-1 to TRBJ2-1; 8 bases are a match to TRBD2. The specimen was T cells isolated from PBMCs. The chain's CDR3 is CASSLVPGGPHNEQFF. The CDR3, as DNA: TGCGCCAGCAGCTTGGTGCCGGGAGGGCCACACAATGAGCAGTTCTTC. Filled out from reference TRBV5-1 and TRBJ2-1, the complete variable domain reads KAGVTQTPRYLIKTRGQQVTLSCSPISGHRSVSWYQQTPGQGLQFLFEYFSETQRNKGNFPGRFSGRQFSNSRSEMNVSTLELGDSALYLCASSLVPGGPHNEQFFGPGTRLTVL.